This entry lists 30 T cell receptor beta chains sequenced from one sample in a study of blood T cells in healthy people across ages. Alongside a J-beta primer mix, a sample-barcoded 5' primer served in a second PCR lasting about 7 to 12 cycles. MiXCR was run by TCRdb on the 5' RACE reads, yielding one entry per CDR3 protein. The table shows hundreds of thousands of distinct CDR3 sequences, with roughly 50% occurring only once. Sequencing was done on a sample of blood. These receptors were obtained from an elderly man in good health.

A note on this clonotype: Germline and junction disagree at one end, which may indicate a read error. The V call is TRBV20-1, the J call TRBJ1-2; D ambiguous. The germline V gene encodes CDR1 DFQATT and CDR2 SNEGSKA (reference sequence). The CDR3 is 13 amino acids. CDR3 nucleotides: TGCAGTGCCCCAGCCGTCTACGGCTATGACTACACCTTC. This sequence encodes CSAPAVYGYDYTF.

This chain joins TRBV10-3 and TRBJ2-1; the match to TRBD2 covers 11 bases. Germline V CDR1 and CDR2: ENHRY, SYGVKD. The CDR3 loop spans 13 amino acids. The trim removed 8 bases at V and 6 bases at J, leaving 3 bases unmatched. In nucleotides, the CDR3 is TGTGCCATCGGGACTAGCGGACGCAATGAGCAGTTCTTC. Its translation: CAIGTSGRNEQFF.

Concerning this clonotype: One end of the junction is discordant with germline, which a read error may explain. This chain connects TRBV12-3 or TRBV12-4 to TRBJ1-2; D remains ambiguous. CDR3 size: 12 residues. This CDR3 reads CAGSLEAYGYTF. The CDR3 coding sequence is TGTGCCGGCAGTTTGGAAGCCTATGGCTACACCTTC.

J is TRBJ1-2 and V is TRBV12-3 or TRBV12-4, with 9 positions matching TRBD1. This CDR3 has 15 amino acids. J lost 6 bases, V lost 5 bases, and 10 bases had no gene match. CDR3 in amino acids: CASSARDREGNGYTF. The CDR3 nucleotides are TGTGCCAGCAGTGCACGGGACAGGGAAGGGAATGGCTACACCTTC.

V and J are TRBV7-8 and TRBJ2-3, with D possibly being TRBD1 (5 bases). V was trimmed by 5 bases and J by 14 bases, leaving 29 bases between them. The germline V gene encodes CDR1 SGHVS and CDR2 FQNEAQ. This CDR3 spans 16 amino acids. CDR3 sequence: CASSPPGGAHSRDAYF. The CDR3 DNA reads as TGTGCCAGCAGCCCCCCTGGTGGGGCCCACTCAAGAGACGCGTATTTT.

This clonotype was detected a few times. The chain is built from TRBV2 and TRBJ2-7, with D unresolved. Deletions cut 2 bases from V and 7 bases from J, with 9 bases between. The germline CDR1 and CDR2 sequences are SNHLY and FYNNEI. The CDR3 spans 12 residues. As DNA, the CDR3 is TGTGCCAGCAGTGAATTAGTGGCGGAGCAGTACTTC. Its translation: CASSELVAEQYF.

This clonotype was recorded once. This chain uses TRBV10-3 with TRBJ1-3; D is uncertain. The ends were cut back, 8 bases at V and 1 base at J, with 9 bases in the middle. Germline V gene sequence: CDR1 ENHRY, CDR2 SYGVKD. The CDR3 extends over 13 amino acids. CDR3 residues: CAIAALSGNTIYF. The CDR3, as DNA: TGTGCCATCGCAGCCCTATCTGGAAACACCATATATTTT.

This clonotype was counted only a few times. The rearrangement links TRBV29-1 to TRBJ2-3; 7 bases align to TRBD2. The length of the CDR3 is 11 residues. V lost 3 bases, J lost 14 bases, and 8 bases stayed unmatched. The germline gives CDR1 SQVTM, CDR2 ANQGSEA. CDR3: CSVEGGRYAYF. The DNA of the CDR3 is TGCAGCGTTGAGGGAGGGAGATACGCGTATTTT.

This clonotype was found once. The gene calls are TRBV6-2 or TRBV6-3 and TRBJ2-7; D perhaps matches TRBD2 (7 bases). The DNA matches TRBJ2-5 better at its end, which makes the J call doubtful. This CDR3 region has 14 residues. Germline V gene lookup returns CDR1 MNHEY and CDR2 SVGEGT. The CDR3 here is CASRARGAQETQYF. CDR3 sequence (DNA): TGTGCCAGCAGAGCACGGGGGGCACAAGAGACCCAGTACTTC.

Comment on this clonotype: One end of the junction is discordant with germline, which a read error may explain. The V call is TRBV2, the J call TRBJ2-5, with D possibly TRBD1 on 7 matching bases. The CDR3 runs 16 residues. From germline, CDR1 is SNHLY and CDR2 FYNNEI. CDR3 residues: CASSQVATGTQGTQYF. The CDR3 DNA follows: TGTGCCAGCAGTCAAGTCGCGACAGGGACTCAAGGGACCCAGTACTTC.

The chain uses TRBV5-1 and TRBJ2-3; 8 nucleotides match TRBD1. There are 15 residues in the CDR3. Germline V CDR1 and CDR2: SGHRS, YFSETQ. After removal of 4 bases from V and 2 bases from J, the junction contained 6 bases not matched to a gene. DNA of the CDR3: TGCGCCAGCAGCCCAGGACAGGGCTTCACAGATACGCAGTATTTT. This codes for CASSPGQGFTDTQYF.

As DNA, the CDR3 is TGCGGCAGTAGCTACGATCAAACCCGACTAGCGGGAGGAAACACCGGGGAGCTGTTTTTT. Protein sequence: CGSSYDQTRLAGGNTGELFF. The chain links TRBV5-1 to TRBJ2-2; 13 bases are shared with TRBD2. This CDR3 has 20 amino acids. Germline CDR1 SGHRS, CDR2 YFSETQ.

The chain recombines TRBV5-1 with TRBJ2-7; D is possibly TRBD2 (6 bases). This CDR3 spans 15 amino acids. The V end was cut by 5 bases, the J end by 7 bases, with 22 bases between. CDR1 is SGHRS and CDR2 is YFSETQ in the germline V gene. The CDR3 sequence is CASRVAAGSNSEQYF. The CDR3 bases are TGCGCCAGCAGAGTCGCGGCGGGATCGAATTCTGAGCAGTACTTC.

This clonotype was seen a single time. A junction end diverges from the germline sequence, so it may reflect a read error. This chain joins TRBV20-1 and TRBJ2-1; D unresolved. The CDR3 is 13 amino acids. CDR1 is DFQATT and CDR2 is SNEGSKA in the germline V gene (reference sequence). CDR3 sequence reads: CSAGDSSRNEQFF. The CDR3 DNA is TGCAGTGCTGGAGATAGTTCCCGGAATGAGCAGTTCTTC.

A single count supports this clonotype. This chain links TRBV6-2 or TRBV6-3 with TRBJ1-2; 8 bases agree with TRBD1. The germline V gene has CDR1 MNHEY and CDR2 SVGEGT. J lost 6 bases, V lost 0 bases, and 6 bases had no gene match. The CDR3 is made up of 15 amino acids. CDR3: CASSYSHGQGDGYTF. The CDR3 bases are TGTGCCAGCAGTTACTCTCACGGACAGGGTGATGGCTACACCTTC.

The chain is built from TRBV7-3 and TRBJ2-5; no clear D gene. Trimming left V 5 bases short and J 4 bases short, with 14 bases between. The germline V gene encodes CDR1 SGHTA and CDR2 FQGTGA. This CDR3 has 14 amino acids. CDR3 in DNA: TGTGCCAGCAGCCCTAGTTCTGGTTTAGAGACCCAGTACTTC. Its protein product is CASSPSSGLETQYF.

The CDR3 DNA follows: TGTGCCAGCAGCCTGACCCATCGTGCAGATACGCAGTATTTT. Its translation is CASSLTHRADTQYF. The V gene is TRBV7-2, the J gene TRBJ2-3; D call uncertain. Trimming cost V 5 bases and J 4 bases, with 13 bases left between them. In germline, CDR1 is SGHTA, CDR2 FQGNSA. The CDR3 length is 14 residues. Supplemented by reference TRBV7-2 and TRBJ2-3, the full variable domain reads GAGVSQSPSNKVTEKGKDVELRCDPISGHTALYWYRQSLGQGLEFLIYFQGNSAPDKSGLPSDRFSAERTGGSVSTLTIQRTQQEDSAVYLCASSLTHRADTQYFGPGTRLTVL.

This clonotype was observed a single time. The chain employs TRBV5-1 and TRBJ2-7; possible D gene TRBD2, 6 bases. V was trimmed by 0 bases and J by 6 bases, leaving 16 bases between them. The CDR3 length is 15 residues. Germline V gene data show CDR1 as SGHRS and CDR2 as YFSETQ. The CDR3 spells CASSLVGGLASEQYF. Here the CDR3 DNA reads TGCGCCAGCAGCTTGGTTGGGGGACTCGCCTCCGAGCAGTACTTC.

This clonotype was seen only once. This chain joins TRBV10-1 and TRBJ2-4, with D perhaps TRBD1 or TRBD2 (5 bases each). Germline CDR1 reads WNHNN; CDR2 reads SYGVQD (reference sequence). The V and J ends lost 6 bases and 5 bases respectively, with 11 bases between them. This CDR3 comprises 13 residues. The DNA of the CDR3 is TGCGCCAGCAGCTCCGGGACGCAAAACATTCAGTACTTC. This translates into CASSSGTQNIQYF.

The chain employs TRBV11-3 and TRBJ1-1; 8 nucleotides agree with TRBD1. Trimming removed 1 base from V and 4 bases from J; junction bases left unmatched: 5. In germline, CDR1 is SGHNT, CDR2 YENEEA. The CDR3 covers 15 residues. The CDR3 region is CASSLGGQGGTEAFF. CDR3 coding DNA: TGTGCCAGCAGCTTAGGTGGACAGGGAGGCACTGAAGCTTTCTTT.

The chain carries TRBV20-1 and TRBJ1-5; 7 bases fit TRBD1. The trim removed 0 bases at V and 5 bases at J, leaving 7 bases unmatched. CDR1 is DFQATT, CDR2 SNEGSKA, per germline (reference sequence). The CDR3 spans 15 residues. The chain's CDR3 is CSAREAAGGDQPQHF. CDR3 DNA: TGCAGTGCTAGAGAAGCGGCAGGGGGGGATCAGCCCCAGCATTTT.

The gene calls are TRBV2 and TRBJ1-1, with D possibly matching TRBD1 (6 bases). V lost 2 bases and J lost 2, with 12 bases in between. CDR3 length: 15 residues. The germline gives CDR1 SNHLY, CDR2 FYNNEI. CDR3 nucleotides: TGTGCCAGCAGTGAAAGGGGGGGGCAAAACACTGAAGCTTTCTTT. It codes for CASSERGGQNTEAFF.

The rearrangement joins TRBV20-1 to TRBJ2-3; tentatively, D is TRBD2 (5 bases). Trimming shortened V by 2 bases and J by 2 bases, and 11 bases separated the two germline ends. CDR3 length equals 14 residues. Germline CDR1 and CDR2: DFQATT and SNEGSKA (reference sequence). The CDR3 DNA is TGCAGTGCTAGAACTAGAACCCTCACAGATACGCAGTATTTT. Its protein is CSARTRTLTDTQYF.

The rearrangement links TRBV28 to TRBJ2-7; 7 bases line up with TRBD1. The assigned J gene may be wrong: the sequence end matches TRBJ2-5 better. From germline, CDR1 is MDHEN and CDR2 SYDVKM. The CDR3 runs 13 residues. The CDR3 spells CASSQTGLETQYF. CDR3 bases: TGTGCCAGCAGTCAGACAGGGTTGGAGACCCAGTACTTC.

This clonotype appeared a few times. The rearrangement links TRBV20-1 to TRBJ2-3; 10 positions agree with TRBD2. After removal of 0 bases from V and 0 bases from J, the junction contained 6 bases not matched to a gene. CDR3 size: 17 residues. Germline CDR1 and CDR2: DFQATT and SNEGSKA (reference sequence). The CDR3 region is CSARDLAGVSSTDTQYF. CDR3 bases: TGCAGTGCTAGAGATCTAGCGGGAGTCTCTAGCACAGATACGCAGTATTTT.

J is TRBJ2-4 and V is TRBV6-1; the D gene is possibly TRBD2 (6 bases). The better agreement between TRBJ2-7 and the DNA end casts doubt on the J call. This CDR3 spans 14 amino acids. Per germline, CDR1 MNHNS and CDR2 SASEGT. The CDR3 sequence: CASSVSGEKSEQYF. In DNA form, the CDR3 reads TGTGCCAGCAGTGTTAGCGGAGAGAAGTCCGAGCAGTACTTC.

J is TRBJ1-4 and V is TRBV29-1, with D possibly being TRBD1 (6 bases). This CDR3 has 13 residues. V lost 7 bases and J lost 8, with 17 bases in between. Per germline, CDR1 SQVTM and CDR2 ANQGSEA. CDR3 nucleotides: TGCAGCGCCCGATCGGGGGCGGGAGAAAAACTGTTTTTT. It encodes CSARSGAGEKLFF.

Turning to this clonotype: One end of the junction fails to match germline, which may point to a read error. This chain links TRBV29-1 with TRBJ2-4; D ambiguous. The CDR3 contains 13 residues. Germline V gives CDR1 SQVTM, CDR2 ANQGSEA. The CDR3 sequence: CGVGLDPVGIQYF. The CDR3 DNA reads as TGCGGCGTTGGCCTGGATCCAGTCGGCATTCAGTACTTC.

The chain carries TRBV27 and TRBJ2-7; 8 nucleotides align to TRBD2. Trimming at V came to 5 bases and at J to 3 bases, leaving 12 bases not matched to a gene. CDR1 is MNHEY, CDR2 SMNVEV, per germline (reference sequence). CDR3 size: 16 residues. The CDR3 reads CASSPLGIAGIYEQYF. In DNA form, the CDR3 reads TGTGCCAGCAGTCCTCTTGGCATAGCGGGAATCTACGAGCAGTACTTC.

This chain uses TRBV18 with TRBJ2-3, with 9 bases fitting TRBD2. The germline V gene has CDR1 KGHSH and CDR2 LQKENI. This CDR3 spans 14 amino acids. With V trimmed by 7 bases and J by 4 bases, 6 bases remained unmatched. The DNA of the CDR3 is TGTGCCAGCTTTAGCGGGAGTAAAGCAGATACGCAGTATTTT. The encoded protein is CASFSGSKADTQYF.